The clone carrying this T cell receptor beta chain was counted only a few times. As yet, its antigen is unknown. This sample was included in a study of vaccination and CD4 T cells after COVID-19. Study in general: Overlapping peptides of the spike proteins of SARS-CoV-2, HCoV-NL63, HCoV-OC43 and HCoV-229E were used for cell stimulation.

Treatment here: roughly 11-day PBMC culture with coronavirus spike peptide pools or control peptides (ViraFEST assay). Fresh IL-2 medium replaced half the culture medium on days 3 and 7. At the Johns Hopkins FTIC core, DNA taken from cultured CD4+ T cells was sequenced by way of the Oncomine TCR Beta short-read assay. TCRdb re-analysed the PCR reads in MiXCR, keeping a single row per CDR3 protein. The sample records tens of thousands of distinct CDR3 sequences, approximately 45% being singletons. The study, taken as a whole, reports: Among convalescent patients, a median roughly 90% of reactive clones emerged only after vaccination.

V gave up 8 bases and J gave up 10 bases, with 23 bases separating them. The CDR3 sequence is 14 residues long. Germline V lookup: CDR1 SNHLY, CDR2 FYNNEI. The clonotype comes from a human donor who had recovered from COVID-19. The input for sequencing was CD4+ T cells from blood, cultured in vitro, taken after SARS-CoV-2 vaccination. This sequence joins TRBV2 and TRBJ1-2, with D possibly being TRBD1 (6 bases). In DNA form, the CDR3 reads TGTGCCAGCCGGGACGTCAGGGGTACCTCCTCCTACACCTTC. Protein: CASRDVRGTSSYTF.